This T cell receptor beta chain was captured in a study of blood T cell repertoires in COVID-19. Background on the study: There were acute and convalescent COVID-19 samples, and they came from the United States, Italy and Spain.

Points on this clone: At one end, the junction sequence differs from germline, possibly due to a read error.

TCRdb's table, derived via immunoSEQ multiplex PCR, lists solely in-frame clones and lacks some. The sample shows under 450,000 clones, around 88% of them seen only once. Followed over time, Seattle patients had been enrolled while infection was active. CDR1 SGHDN and CDR2 FVKESK come from the germline V gene. This CDR3 comprises 15 residues. The specimen sequenced was peripheral blood. The chain is built from TRBV14 and TRBJ1-1; TRBD1 is a possible D gene (5 bases). The sequence was obtained from a woman aged 50 to 60 with COVID-19, enrolled during active disease. The CDR3 bases are TGTGCCAGCAGACAAGTGGCAGGGCCGAACACTGAAGCTTTCTTT. This sequence encodes CASRQVAGPNTEAFF.